This is a list of T cell receptor beta chains from one sample in a study of neurological immune-mediated disorders. TCRdb called the 5' RACE reads again in MiXCR, with one record for every CDR3 protein. Among about 80,000 distinct CDR3 sequences listed, 4% to 6% were seen once. Sequencing input: PBMCs. The receptors derive from a woman aged 25 to 39 with multiple sclerosis. Both conserved end residues are part of each CDR3. The D gene is left open where the match is weak. Part of the rows lack a size; the others show once, few, many or a class for expanded clones.

clone_size	j_call	v_call	d_call	cdr3_aa	cdr3_nt
many	TRBJ2-2	TRBV24-1	.	CATSDQGFYFGELFF	TGTGCCACCAGTGATCAGGGATTCTATTTCGGGGAGCTGTTTTTT
.	TRBJ1-5	TRBV12-3/TRBV12-4	.	CASSRGVGLPSNQPQHF	TGTGCCAGCAGTCGTGGGGTGGGCCTTCCAAGCAATCAGCCCCAGCATTTT
many	TRBJ2-3	TRBV7-8	TRBD2	CASRWGLAGGLDTQYF	TGTGCCAGCAGATGGGGACTAGCGGGAGGGCTTGATACGCAGTATTTT
.	TRBJ1-2	TRBV20-1	.	CSAIQGIWSANYGYTF	TGCAGTGCTATACAGGGAATTTGGTCAGCTAACTATGGCTACACCTTC
many	TRBJ2-1	TRBV20-1	.	CSADMGGEQFF	TGCAGTGCTGACATGGGGGGTGAGCAGTTCTTC
many	TRBJ2-5	TRBV7-2	.	CASSSTGTRVAQYF	TGTGCCAGCAGCTCCACCGGGACCAGAGTGGCCCAGTACTTC
.	TRBJ2-5	TRBV12-5	.	CASGSTETQYF	TGTGCTAGTGGTTCCACGGAGACCCAGTACTTC
many	TRBJ2-3	TRBV20-1	.	CSAISGGAGDTQYF	TGCAGTGCTATATCCGGGGGCGCAGGAGATACGCAGTATTTT
many	TRBJ1-2	TRBV10-3	TRBD1	CATSGTGLNGYTF	TGTGCCACATCCGGGACAGGGCTTAATGGCTACACCTTC
many	TRBJ2-3	TRBV20-1	TRBD1	CSVISTGSSTDTQYF	TGCAGTGTTATTTCGACAGGGTCTAGCACAGATACGCAGTATTTT
many	TRBJ2-2	TRBV7-9	.	CASSSPGELFF	TGTGCCAGCAGCTCCCCCGGGGAGCTGTTTTTT
many	TRBJ2-3	TRBV2	TRBD2	CASKGLALDTQYF	TGTGCCAGCAAGGGACTAGCGCTCGATACGCAGTATTTT
many	TRBJ2-2	TRBV28	.	CASSSTGLDTGELFF	TGTGCCAGCAGTTCGACGGGACTCGACACCGGGGAGCTGTTTTTT
many	TRBJ2-3	TRBV20-1	.	CSAQVATDTQYF	TGCAGTGCTCAAGTAGCCACAGATACGCAGTATTTT